This T cell receptor beta chain derives from a study of T cell responses to AZD1222 COVID-19 vaccine. Whole-study results and caveats: Clonal diversity was possibly underestimated, and the donors were mostly white British, with more females.

CDR3 size: 16 residues. V dropped 2 bases and J dropped 3 bases, with 14 bases sitting between them. Germline V lookup: CDR1 MNHEY, CDR2 SVGAGI. Analysis merged second doses at about 4 or about 12 weeks. About this clone: Antigen specificity is unknown.

Only in-frame clones appear in the TCRdb table, and some are missing; sequencing was by immunoSEQ multiplex PCR. The sample lists 20,000 to 30,000 clones, more than 85% occurring once. The receptor comes from an adult who received the AZD1222 COVID-19 vaccine. Source: peripheral blood, taken 28 days after the second AZD1222 dose. The chain carries TRBV6-5 and TRBJ1-5; D is possibly TRBD1 (5 bases). The CDR3 sequence is CASSYVVGAYNQPQHF. In nucleotides, the CDR3 is TGTGCCAGCAGTTACGTTGTAGGGGCCTACAATCAGCCCCAGCATTTT.